This T cell receptor beta chain is drawn from a study of T cell repertoires in cytomegalovirus infection. Overall study context: Recently identified HLA-C-restricted CMV epitopes were used, and well-studied HLA-B-restricted CMV epitopes were used as well.

TCRdb itself ran the reads through MiXCR, one entry per CDR3 protein. The data show about 920,000 distinct CDR3 sequences, with about 33% seen just once and 13% held by the top ten. Whole-study findings and limits: Adding up the frequency of public TCR beta families identified people who carried CMV plus the relevant HLA.

This clonotype was counted a few times. Antigen unknown. Trimming shortened V by 0 bases and J by 6 bases, and 13 bases separated the two germline ends. The germline V gene has CDR1 SGHNT and CDR2 YYREEE (reference sequence). The CDR3 is 15 residues long. The source of this sequence is a human donor in good health (CMV status not recorded). Some clones in this sample may be carry-over from other donors' samples. The chain links TRBV5-4 to TRBJ2-1, with TRBD2 as a possible D gene (5 bases). The sequences come from cultured CD8+ T cells from PBMCs, collected from culture after CMV antigen stimulation. CDR3 sequence (DNA): TGTGCCAGCAGCTTGGAACTAGTCTTGGGCAATGAGCAGTTCTTC. Translated: CASSLELVLGNEQFF.